The T cell receptor (beta chain) under discussion was sequenced for a study of breast tumors, draining lymph nodes, adjacent tissues. This CDR3 spans 13 amino acids. Germline CDR1 and CDR2: SNHLY and FYNNEI. V lost 8 bases and J lost 6; bases outside the gene matches: 7. Each CDR3 protein is one row after TCRdb ran MiXCR on the multiplex PCR reads. The sample includes approximately 210,000 distinct CDR3 sequences, approximately 29% of them seen just once. Notes on the study in general: Tumor TCR diversity was below lymph nodes but above nontumor tissue.

Worth noting for this clonotype: Its antigen is still unknown.

Samples came from axillary lymph nodes draining the breast cancer. V is TRBV2 and J is TRBJ1-5; 7 bases are a match to TRBD1. Sequencing was carried out using axillary lymph node tissue. The clonotype originates from a female donor with breast cancer. Some clones in this sample may be carry-over from other donors' samples. In nucleotides, the CDR3 is TGTGCCAGCGAAGACAGGGTTGCTCAGCCCCAGCATTTT. Translating gives CASEDRVAQPQHF.